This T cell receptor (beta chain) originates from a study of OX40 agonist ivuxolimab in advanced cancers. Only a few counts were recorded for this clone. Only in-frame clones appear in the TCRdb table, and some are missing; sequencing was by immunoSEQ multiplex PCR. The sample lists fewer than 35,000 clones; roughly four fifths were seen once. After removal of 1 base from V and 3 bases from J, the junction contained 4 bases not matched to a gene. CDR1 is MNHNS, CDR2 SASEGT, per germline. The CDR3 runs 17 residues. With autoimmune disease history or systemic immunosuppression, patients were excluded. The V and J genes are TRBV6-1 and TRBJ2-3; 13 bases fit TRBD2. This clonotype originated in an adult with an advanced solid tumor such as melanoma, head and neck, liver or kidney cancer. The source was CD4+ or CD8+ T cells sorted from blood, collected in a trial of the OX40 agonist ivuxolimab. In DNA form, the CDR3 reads TGTGCCAGCAGTGAAGAGGGACTAGCGGGGAGAACAGATACGCAGTATTTT. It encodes CASSEEGLAGRTDTQYF.